This T cell receptor (beta chain) was observed in a study of CD8+ T cells in alopecia areata. Overall study context: Scoring of severity for treated patients was based on percentage of affected scalp area.

This CDR3 region has 13 residues. Germline V gene sequence: CDR1 SEHNR, CDR2 FQNEAQ (reference sequence). The J segment lost 8 bases and the V segment lost 3 bases, leaving 3 bases of the junction unmatched. With respect to this clone: Its antigen is not known.

The treatment denotes: oral pan-JAK inhibitor, 5-10 mg twice daily. Following RNA extraction, reverse transcription yielded cDNA that acted as the sequencing template. Measured with immunoSEQ multiplex PCR; TCRdb has only the in-frame clones, and not every one. The top ten hold 14% of the sample, which has 150,000 to 200,000 clones, around three fifths seen once. Study-level results: Researchers reported that TCR sharing among patients proved less clear than in mice, possibly HLA-linked. Especially in alopecia totalis/universalis, lesional scalp showed greater clonality than normal scalp did.

The TCR comes from a human donor with alopecia areata. The sequencing used CD4+ T cells sorted from blood, collected at week 24, from a patient treated with tofacitinib. This rearrangement joins TRBV7-9 to TRBJ2-2; 7 nucleotides agree with TRBD2. The CDR3 region has the DNA TGTGCCAGCAGCTTGCGGGGGTCTGGGGAGCTGTTTTTT. Translation gives CASSLRGSGELFF.